The 11 T cell receptor beta chains given below trace back to one sample, sequenced in a study of CD8 T cells in Susac syndrome. RNA totalling about 0.5 to 1 ug underwent reverse transcription with random hexamers. TCRdb re-analysed the immunoSEQ multiplex PCR reads in MiXCR, keeping a single row per CDR3 protein. The sample shows about 200,000 distinct CDR3 sequences, almost 96% of them seen only once. Sequencing was carried out using CD4+ T cells from PBMCs. These receptors were obtained from a human donor with multiple sclerosis.

This chain joins TRBV30 and TRBJ1-6; 7 nucleotides match TRBD1. CDR1 is GTSNPN, CDR2 SVGIG, per germline (reference sequence). The CDR3 is made up of 16 amino acids. With V trimmed by 4 bases and J by 10 bases, 16 bases remained unmatched. CDR3 amino acids: CAWTRTGTAPSSPLHF. For the CDR3, the DNA is TGTGCCTGGACCCGAACCGGGACAGCACCATCCTCACCCCTCCACTTT. Filled out from reference TRBV30 and TRBJ1-6, the complete variable domain reads SQTIHQWPATLVQPVGSPLSLECTVEGTSNPNLYWYRQAAGRGLQLLFYSVGIGQISSEVPQNLSASRPQDRQFILSSKKLLLSDSGFYLCAWTRTGTAPSSPLHFGNGTRLTVT.

V gene TRBV6-5 combines with J gene TRBJ2-1, with D perhaps assigned TRBD1 or TRBD2 (6 bases each). Per germline, CDR1 MNHEY and CDR2 SVGAGI. This CDR3 contains 15 residues. Deletions cut 2 bases from V and 9 bases from J, with 17 bases between. The CDR3 protein is CASSYGGGRLGEQFF. For the CDR3, the DNA is TGTGCCAGCAGTTACGGTGGGGGGCGCCTTGGTGAGCAGTTCTTC.

The V and J genes are TRBV4-2 and TRBJ2-5; 7 bases match TRBD2. CDR3 length equals 16 residues. Germline V gives CDR1 LGHNA, CDR2 YNFKEQ. The trim removed 0 bases at V and 5 bases at J, leaving 9 bases unmatched. The CDR3 sequence is CASSQDGDWGGETQYF. Here the CDR3 DNA reads TGTGCCAGCAGCCAAGATGGGGACTGGGGAGGGGAGACCCAGTACTTC.

This chain joins TRBV12-3 or TRBV12-4 and TRBJ1-2; 8 positions agree with TRBD1. The CDR3 has 15 residues. J was trimmed by 1 base and V by 5 bases; bases with no gene match: 6. In DNA, the CDR3 is TGTGCCAGCAGTCCCCAGGGGGCAAGTAACTATGGCTACACCTTC. This codes for CASSPQGASNYGYTF.

The J gene is TRBJ1-5, the V gene TRBV2; 8 bases map to TRBD1. The CDR3 extends over 16 amino acids. The V segment lost 3 bases and the J segment 6 bases; nucleotides outside the gene matches: 10. CDR1 is SNHLY and CDR2 is FYNNEI in the germline V gene. The CDR3 nucleotides are TGTGCCAGCAGTGATCGACTGGACAGGGTACGTCAGCCCCAGCATTTT. Translating it yields CASSDRLDRVRQPQHF.

This clonotype was seen a single time. The chain has TRBV30 and TRBJ1-2; D perhaps matches TRBD1 (5 bases). Germline CDR1 is GTSNPN and CDR2 is SVGIG (reference sequence). Deletions cut 6 bases from V and 4 bases from J, with 12 bases between. The CDR3 has 12 amino acids. CDR3 in DNA: TGTGCCTGCCCCCCGGGGCCCTATGGCTACACCTTC. It codes for CACPPGPYGYTF.

Worth noting for this clonotype: One end of the junction is discordant with germline, which a read error may explain. V gene TRBV20-1 combines with J gene TRBJ2-1, with TRBD1 identical over 10 bases. The CDR3 runs to 15 residues. Germline assignment: CDR1 DFQATT and CDR2 SNEGSKA (reference sequence). The CDR3 DNA sequence: TGCGGTGCGTGGGACAGGGGAGCCCCAAACAATGAGCAGTTCTTC. It yields the protein CGAWDRGAPNNEQFF.

The V and J genes are TRBV6-2 or TRBV6-3 and TRBJ2-7; 8 bases are shared with TRBD2. V lost 0 bases and J lost 0; bases outside the gene matches: 10. Germline V gene sequence: CDR1 MNHEY, CDR2 SVGEGT. The CDR3 is made up of 18 amino acids. CDR3 coding DNA: TGTGCCAGCAGTTACTCCAACTCCTTAGCGGGGCCCTCCTACGAGCAGTACTTC. It specifies CASSYSNSLAGPSYEQYF.

This clonotype was observed a single time. The chain employs TRBV12-3 or TRBV12-4 and TRBJ1-1; D unclear. V gave up 6 bases and J gave up 9 bases, with 11 bases separating them. The CDR3 totals 11 residues. DNA of the CDR3: TGTGCCAGCAGCGGATTTGGTAAAGCTTTCTTT. Encoded protein: CASSGFGKAFF.

The gene calls are TRBV18 and TRBJ2-3; 7 bases align to TRBD1. J gave up 2 bases and V 2 bases, and 4 bases lay outside the gene matches. Germline CDR1 and CDR2: KGHSH and LQKENI. The CDR3 sequence is 15 residues long. The CDR3 DNA is TGTGCCAGCTCACCATCGACAGGGAACACAGATACGCAGTATTTT. Translating it yields CASSPSTGNTDTQYF.

V is TRBV29-1 and J is TRBJ2-5; possible D gene TRBD2, 6 bases. V lost 8 bases and J 2 bases, leaving 15 bases between the germline ends. The CDR3 consists of 13 residues. Germline-derived CDR1 and CDR2 are SQVTM and ANQGSEA. CDR3 bases: TGCAGCTACGCAGGGACTTCGCAAGAGACCCAGTACTTC. Translated, it gives CSYAGTSQETQYF.